These 32 T cell receptor beta chains were all obtained from the same sample, sequenced in a study of CD8+ T cells in alopecia areata. TCR sequencing used cDNA made by reverse transcription of extracted RNA. TCRdb's copy holds only in-frame clones and misses some; the assay was immunoSEQ multiplex PCR. The sample lists approximately 100,000 clones; 45% to 60% were seen once. The sequencing sample was made of CD4+ T cells sorted from blood. These receptors all come from a human donor in good health.

This clone has just a few counts. The chain combines TRBV19 with TRBJ1-1, with 11 bases that match TRBD1. Germline trimming cut 4 bases from V and 3 bases from J; bases unmatched to any gene: 1. The V gene's germline CDR1 is LNHDA and CDR2 SQIVND (reference sequence). This CDR3 region has 14 residues. CDR3 sequence (DNA): TGTGCCAGTAGTACGGACAGGGGGCACACTGAAGCTTTCTTT. It codes for CASSTDRGHTEAFF.

The rearrangement links TRBV29-1 to TRBJ2-4, with D perhaps TRBD1 (6 bases). Germline-derived CDR1 and CDR2 are SQVTM and ANQGSEA. The V and J ends lost 6 bases and 3 bases respectively, with 12 bases between them. The CDR3 spans 13 residues. The CDR3 nucleotides read TGCAGCGTGGCAGGGGTTCTCAAAAACATTCAGTACTTC. Encoded protein: CSVAGVLKNIQYF.

The V and J genes are TRBV23-1 and TRBJ1-6; tentatively, D is TRBD1 (6 bases). TRBV23-1 is an open reading frame, and its role is uncertain. CDR3 length: 18 amino acids. V lost 0 bases and J 2 bases, leaving 14 bases between the germline ends. In nucleotides, the CDR3 is TGCGCCAGCAGTCAATCATCAGGGGACCAGGCCTATAATTCACCCCTCCACTTT. This encodes CASSQSSGDQAYNSPLHF.

The rearrangement uses TRBV7-2 and TRBJ1-2, with 12 positions matching TRBD1. The junction had 4 bases not matched to a gene; V was cut back by 5 bases and J by 3 bases. Germline CDR1 SGHTA, CDR2 FQGNSA. The CDR3 is 15 amino acids. The CDR3 DNA sequence: TGTGCCAGCAGCCTTGGGACAGGGGGCGACTATGGCTACACCTTC. Its protein product is CASSLGTGGDYGYTF.

This clone was seen a few times. The rearrangement uses TRBV13 and TRBJ2-4; perhaps D is TRBD1 or TRBD2 (6 bases each). This CDR3 comprises 14 residues. Germline V gene data show CDR1 as PRHDT and CDR2 as FYEKMQ (reference sequence). Trimming cost V 5 bases and J 8 bases, with 16 bases left between them. This chain's CDR3 is CASSLNRGRDIQYF. CDR3 nucleotide sequence: TGTGCCAGCAGCCTCAATCGGGGGCGCGACATTCAGTACTTC.

This chain uses TRBV6-1 with TRBJ2-7, with D possibly matching TRBD2 (7 bases). This CDR3 spans 15 amino acids. V gave up 1 base and J gave up 2 bases, with 12 bases separating them. Germline CDR1 MNHNS, CDR2 SASEGT. In DNA, the CDR3 is TGTGCCAGCAGTGAAGAGGGGGGGTTGGCCTACGAGCAGTACTTC. Encoded protein: CASSEEGGLAYEQYF.

CDR3 nucleotide sequence: TGCAGCGTTGCGGGTCGGGCCTACGAGCAGTACTTC. Protein: CSVAGRAYEQYF. The rearrangement links TRBV29-1 to TRBJ2-7; D is undetermined. Trimming took off 4 bases at V and 2 bases at J, with 9 bases between the two ends. The CDR3 contains 12 residues. CDR1 is SQVTM and CDR2 is ANQGSEA in the germline V gene.

J is TRBJ1-2 and V is TRBV30; unclear D gene. The CDR3 has 15 residues. Trimming cost V 3 bases and J 4 bases, with 18 bases left between them. Per germline, CDR1 GTSNPN and CDR2 SVGIG (reference sequence). In DNA, the CDR3 is TGTGCCTGGAGGGCCGGGCCTAGGCTGGGCTATGGCTACACCTTC. Residues: CAWRAGPRLGYGYTF.

This chain uses TRBV6-5 with TRBJ1-1; 9 nucleotides line up with TRBD1. J was trimmed by 1 base and V by 6 bases; bases with no gene match: 6. CDR3 size: 15 residues. Germline CDR1 and CDR2: MNHEY and SVGAGI. CDR3 amino acids: CASRAGQGWNTEAFF. The CDR3 nucleotides are TGTGCCAGCAGGGCCGGACAGGGGTGGAACACTGAAGCTTTCTTT.

The chain recombines TRBV29-1 with TRBJ2-1; 8 bases are shared with TRBD1. V lost 6 bases to trimming and J lost 7 bases; unmatched junction nucleotides: 5. The CDR3 totals 12 residues. CDR1 and CDR2 (germline): SQVTM, ANQGSEA. The CDR3 DNA reads as TGCAGCGTGGTAGGACAGGGTAATGAGCAGTTCTTC. Its translation: CSVVGQGNEQFF.

The V and J genes are TRBV5-1 and TRBJ1-1; D might be TRBD1 (5 bases). V gave up 4 bases and J gave up 8 bases, with 15 bases separating them. The CDR3 length is 13 residues. Germline assignment: CDR1 SGHRS and CDR2 YFSETQ. CDR3 loop: CASSLGSGPEAFF. The CDR3 DNA sequence: TGCGCCAGCAGCCTCGGGTCGGGGCCCGAAGCTTTCTTT.

V gene TRBV29-1 combines with J gene TRBJ1-4; 8 positions match TRBD1. The V and J ends lost 6 bases and 0 bases, in that order; junction bases with no gene match: 6. Germline lookup yields CDR1 SQVTM and CDR2 ANQGSEA. The CDR3 is 15 amino acids. The CDR3 DNA follows: TGCAGCGTCCGACAGGGGCGTGCAACTAATGAAAAACTGTTTTTT. Amino acids: CSVRQGRATNEKLFF.

The rearrangement links TRBV7-2 to TRBJ2-5, with D possibly being TRBD1 (5 bases). Germline lookup yields CDR1 SGHTA and CDR2 FQGNSA. V lost 0 bases and J 4 bases, leaving 9 bases between the germline ends. The CDR3 covers 14 residues. CDR3 DNA sequence: TGTGCCAGCAGCTTAGCCGGGCAGGGAGAGACCCAGTACTTC. Its translation: CASSLAGQGETQYF.

J is TRBJ2-3 and V is TRBV29-1; 10 bases map to TRBD2. Germline CDR1 is SQVTM and CDR2 is ANQGSEA. CDR3 length equals 13 residues. The J segment lost 3 bases and the V segment lost 5 bases, leaving 2 bases of the junction unmatched. In nucleotides, the CDR3 is TGCAGCGTTCAGCGGGGGGGTACAGATACGCAGTATTTT. Translation gives CSVQRGGTDTQYF.

The rearrangement uses TRBV19 and TRBJ2-1; D not certain. The germline V gene has CDR1 LNHDA and CDR2 SQIVND (reference sequence). The CDR3 covers 14 residues. V lost 1 base and J 9 bases, leaving 13 bases between the germline ends. Here the CDR3 reads CASSIGVAMTEQFF. CDR3 nucleotides: TGTGCCAGTAGTATAGGGGTAGCTATGACTGAGCAGTTCTTC.

This chain joins TRBV4-2 and TRBJ2-4; possible D gene TRBD1, 8 bases. Germline V gives CDR1 LGHNA, CDR2 YNFKEQ. CDR3 length: 17 amino acids. Trimming removed 3 bases at V and 0 bases at J, with 15 bases between. The CDR3 spells CASSHKTGGEAKNIQYF. In DNA, the CDR3 is TGTGCCAGCAGCCATAAAACAGGGGGGGAAGCCAAAAACATTCAGTACTTC.

V and J are TRBV2 and TRBJ2-6; 7 bases are shared with TRBD1. This CDR3 has 13 amino acids. The ends lost 4 bases at V and 9 bases at J; junction bases unmatched: 3. Germline lookup yields CDR1 SNHLY and CDR2 FYNNEI. In nucleotides, the CDR3 is TGTGCCAGCAGTGCAGACAGGGTCAACGTCCTGACTTTC. This sequence encodes CASSADRVNVLTF.

This clone was observed a handful of times. J is TRBJ1-1 and V is TRBV30; perhaps TRBD1 as D (5 bases). Germline values: CDR1 GTSNPN, CDR2 SVGIG (reference sequence). V dropped 3 bases and J dropped 3 bases, with 11 bases sitting between them. This CDR3 contains 13 residues. In DNA form, the CDR3 reads TGTGCCTGGAGCCAACAGGTGGACACTGAAGCTTTCTTT. Protein: CAWSQQVDTEAFF.

The rearrangement joins TRBV14 to TRBJ2-3, with no clear D. The CDR3 has 11 residues. The ends were cut back, 4 bases at V and 8 bases at J, with 7 bases in the middle. From germline, CDR1 is SGHDN and CDR2 FVKESK. The CDR3 here is CASSLGGTQYF. In DNA form, the CDR3 reads TGTGCCAGCAGCCTAGGTGGTACGCAGTATTTT.

This clone turned up a few times. This chain's CDR3 is CASSQGKAYNSPLHF. CDR3 DNA sequence: TGTGCCAGCAGTCAGGGAAAGGCCTATAATTCACCCCTCCACTTT. The V gene is TRBV27, the J gene TRBJ1-6; a weak D match, TRBD1 (5 bases). The CDR3 has 15 amino acids. CDR1 and CDR2 (germline): MNHEY, SMNVEV (reference sequence). Trimming removed 5 bases at V and 2 bases at J, with 10 bases between.

This clone has a handful of counts. This rearrangement joins TRBV9 to TRBJ2-5, with D unclear. Germline CDR1 is SGDLS and CDR2 is YYNGEE. CDR3 length: 15 residues. V gave up 0 bases and J gave up 2 bases, with 11 bases separating them. The CDR3 protein is CASSVASSVQETQYF. The CDR3 DNA reads TGTGCCAGCAGCGTAGCGAGCTCGGTGCAAGAGACCCAGTACTTC.

As to this clone: Different DNA sequences within this sample yield the same CDR3. This chain connects TRBV28 to TRBJ1-2; 9 bases are a match to TRBD1. V trimming: 6 bases; J trimming: 6 bases; junction bases outside the gene matches: 8. Germline V gene sequence: CDR1 MDHEN, CDR2 SYDVKM. The CDR3 sequence is 14 residues long. The CDR3 sequence is CASSRGQGRDGYTF. The CDR3 DNA follows: TGTGCCAGCAGCCGGGGACAGGGAAGGGATGGCTACACCTTC.

The rearrangement uses TRBV18 and TRBJ2-1, with 13 bases matching TRBD2. The CDR3 consists of 16 residues. Trimming at V came to 0 bases and at J to 9 bases, leaving 5 bases not matched to a gene. The germline V gene has CDR1 KGHSH and CDR2 LQKENI. The CDR3 loop is CASSPPGLAGASEQFF. The CDR3 DNA is TGTGCCAGCTCACCACCCGGACTAGCGGGGGCTAGTGAGCAGTTCTTC.

CDR3 protein: CASSPVLHKNTEAFF. Written as DNA, the CDR3 is TGTGCCAGCAGCCCCGTTCTGCACAAAAACACTGAAGCTTTCTTT. The rearrangement joins TRBV4-2 to TRBJ1-1; no definite D call. The CDR3 spans 15 residues. Germline V lookup: CDR1 LGHNA, CDR2 YNFKEQ. The V gene lost 4 bases and the J gene lost 2 bases, with 14 bases spanning the gap.

The chain links TRBV7-9 to TRBJ1-1; 7 nucleotides align to TRBD1. Unmatched junction bases numbered 4, after V lost 2 bases and J lost 4 bases. Looked up from germline, CDR1 is SEHNR and CDR2 is FQNEAQ (reference sequence). The CDR3 runs 14 residues. The CDR3 DNA is TGTGCCAGCAGCTTAAGACAGGGCCTCACTGAAGCTTTCTTT. Its protein is CASSLRQGLTEAFF.

The chain couples TRBV19 to TRBJ1-6, with no clear D. The germline gives CDR1 LNHDA, CDR2 SQIVND (reference sequence). The CDR3 has 14 residues. Trimming shortened V by 6 bases and J by 8 bases, and 14 bases separated the two germline ends. In DNA form, the CDR3 reads TGTGCCAGTAGCCGAGACGGGAGTTATTCACCCCTCCACTTT. Its translation: CASSRDGSYSPLHF.

This clone was detected a few times. CDR3 sequence: CASSDRVMATQYF. In DNA form, the CDR3 reads TGTGCCAGCAGTGACAGGGTGATGGCGACCCAGTACTTC. The V and J genes are TRBV6-5 and TRBJ2-5, with 7 bases that match TRBD1. CDR1 MNHEY and CDR2 SVGAGI come from the germline V gene. There are 13 residues in the CDR3. With 5 bases clipped from V and 7 bases from J, the junction kept 7 bases outside the gene matches.

The genes are TRBV4-2 and TRBJ2-5; TRBD2 matches 8 bases. The CDR3 length is 15 residues. The germline gives CDR1 LGHNA, CDR2 YNFKEQ. With V trimmed by 4 bases and J by 0 bases, 4 bases remained unmatched. CDR3 sequence (DNA): TGTGCCAGCAGCCTGTCGGGGGGGTACCAAGAGACCCAGTACTTC. Its translation is CASSLSGGYQETQYF.

This clone was detected once. The chain combines TRBV29-1 with TRBJ2-5; TRBD2 is a possible D gene (5 bases). This CDR3 spans 13 amino acids. With 7 bases removed from V and 2 bases from J, the gap between germline ends came to 14 bases. Germline CDR1 is SQVTM and CDR2 is ANQGSEA. CDR3 region: CSAGGRLQETQYF. CDR3 DNA: TGCAGCGCAGGCGGGCGGCTACAAGAGACCCAGTACTTC.

J is TRBJ2-5 and V is TRBV29-1; D not resolved. Trimming took 4 bases from V and 4 from J, leaving 19 bases between them. Per the germline V gene, CDR1 is SQVTM and CDR2 is ANQGSEA. CDR3 length: 15 residues. The CDR3 nucleotides are TGCAGCGTTGTTGGATGGGGTCAGTCGCGAGAGACCCAGTACTTC. It codes for CSVVGWGQSRETQYF.

The V gene is TRBV18, the J gene TRBJ1-1, with D perhaps matching TRBD1 (6 bases). Germline-derived CDR1 and CDR2 are KGHSH and LQKENI. V was shortened by 5 bases and J by 3 bases, with 13 bases between the two germline ends. The CDR3 extends over 14 amino acids. The CDR3 region is CASSSGQQYTEAFF. CDR3 bases: TGTGCCAGCTCAAGTGGACAGCAGTACACTGAAGCTTTCTTT.

This chain links TRBV30 with TRBJ1-2, with D unresolved. The germline V and J ends were trimmed by 0 bases and 8 bases, with 10 bases remaining between them. The length of the CDR3 is 12 residues. Germline V gene sequence: CDR1 GTSNPN, CDR2 SVGIG (reference sequence). CDR3 DNA: TGTGCCTGGAGTGTACTCGGAGGAGGCTACACCTTC. It codes for CAWSVLGGGYTF. Full variable domain (missing parts from reference TRBV30 and TRBJ1-2): SQTIHQWPATLVQPVGSPLSLECTVEGTSNPNLYWYRQAAGRGLQLLFYSVGIGQISSEVPQNLSASRPQDRQFILSSKKLLLSDSGFYLCAWSVLGGGYTFGSGTRLTVV.